What follows describes a single T cell receptor beta chain. Its antigen is still unknown. Germline CDR1 GTSNPN, CDR2 SVGIG (reference sequence). Trimming stripped 5 bases from V and 0 bases from J, with 8 bases between. The CDR3 is 12 residues long. 13 Jbeta primers and 60 Vbeta primers were used for the PCR. As handled by the study authors: A follow-up analysis tallied about 88 million unique TCR beta chains, roughly 11 million shared. Using immunoSEQ multiplex PCR, the repertoire was profiled, and TCRdb retains in-frame clones only, with some absent. D and trimming come from the DNA, and the V and J calls and clone size come from that table. Of about 250,000 clones in the sample, roughly 80% were seen once. The sample comes from a study of cytomegalovirus exposure and HLA in healthy donors. The overall study: Falling in the Caucasian-associated ancestry cluster were 80% to 85% of approximately 410 genotyped donors. Study-wide points: As a later analysis showed, a missense DCLRE1C variant was linked to trimming of TCR beta V- and J-genes. Productive status was seen about 90% or about 30% of the time for most TCR beta V segments in an earlier analysis.

The chain couples TRBV30 to TRBJ2-7; D ambiguous. The sequence was obtained from a girl aged 2-9 years in good health and CMV-seronegative. Specimen: PBMCs. The CDR3 is CAWRGFSYEQYF. The DNA for the CDR3 is TGTGCCTGGCGAGGCTTCTCCTACGAGCAGTACTTC.